This section outlines one TCR beta chain sequence together with its context. These data are taken from a study of blood T cell repertoires in COVID-19. V dropped 6 bases and J dropped 4; count of bases not matched to a gene: 1. The CDR3 loop spans 13 amino acids. Germline assignment: CDR1 ENHRY and CDR2 SYGVKD. Authors' data handling: Reference gene primers were amplified, and this amplification served to estimate nucleated cell counts. Using immunoSEQ multiplex PCR, the repertoire was profiled, and TCRdb retains in-frame clones only, with some absent. D and trimming come from the DNA, and the V and J calls and clone size come from that table. Among roughly 500,000 clones, 80% to 90% were seen once, and the ten largest hold just over 8%.

The sample comprised PBMCs or T cells enriched from blood (not recorded which). This chain uses TRBV10-3 with TRBJ1-5; 9 nucleotides match TRBD1. The sequence came from a woman aged 55-70 years who had recovered from COVID-19. The CDR3 protein is CAIRGTGNQPQHF. In nucleotides, the CDR3 is TGTGCCATCAGAGGGACAGGGAATCAGCCCCAGCATTTT.